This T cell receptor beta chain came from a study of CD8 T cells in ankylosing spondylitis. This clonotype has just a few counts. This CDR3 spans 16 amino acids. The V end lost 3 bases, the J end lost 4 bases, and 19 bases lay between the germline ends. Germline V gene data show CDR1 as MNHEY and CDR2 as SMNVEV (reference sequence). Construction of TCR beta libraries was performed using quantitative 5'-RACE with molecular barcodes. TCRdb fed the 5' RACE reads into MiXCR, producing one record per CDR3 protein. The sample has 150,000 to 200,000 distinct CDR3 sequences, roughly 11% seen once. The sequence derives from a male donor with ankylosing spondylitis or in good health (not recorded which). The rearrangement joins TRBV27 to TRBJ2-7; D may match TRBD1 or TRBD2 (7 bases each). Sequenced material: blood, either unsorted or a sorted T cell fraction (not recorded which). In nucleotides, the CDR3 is TGTGCCAGCAGTTTCCAGGGGGGGGTAAATAAGTACGAGCAGTACTTC. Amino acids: CASSFQGGVNKYEQYF.